The entry that follows covers one T cell receptor beta chain sequence. Its antigen is still unknown. The PCR used 60 Vbeta and 13 Jbeta primers. Sequencing used immunoSEQ multiplex PCR; TCRdb keeps in-frame clones, though not all of them. The sample records 180,000 or so clones, 76% being singletons. This sample was included in a study of cytomegalovirus exposure and HLA in healthy donors. CDR3 length: 13 amino acids. Trimming shortened V by 5 bases and J by 7 bases, and 12 bases separated the two germline ends. Germline CDR1 is LNHDA and CDR2 is SQIVND (reference sequence). Broader study findings: As a later analysis showed, several of the most significant clusters appeared to be linked to common viral pathogens.

Sample: PBMCs. The TCR was taken from a man younger than 35 in good health and CMV-seronegative. The rearrangement links TRBV19 to TRBJ1-5; D call uncertain. Written as DNA, the CDR3 is TGTGCCAGTAGTTTCTTAGACAAACAGCCCCAGCATTTT. Translation gives CASSFLDKQPQHF.